These 14 T cell receptor beta chains came from one sample sequenced in a study of neurological immune-mediated disorders. TCRdb itself ran the 5' RACE reads through MiXCR, one entry per CDR3 protein. The sample lists some 71,000 distinct CDR3 sequences, about 10% occurring once. Time point meaning: longitudinal time-point 1 (baseline). Material for sequencing was PBMCs. Source of these receptors: a man aged 25-45 years in good health.

In its sample, this clonotype ranks as medium-sized (0.01 to 0.1%). V gene TRBV5-1 combines with J gene TRBJ2-7; D uncertain. This CDR3 is 14 amino acids long. V shed 0 bases and J shed 2 bases, with 9 bases lying between them. CDR1 and CDR2 from the germline V gene are SGHRS and YFSETQ. For the CDR3, the DNA is TGCGCCAGCAGCTTGGTGGCAGGAGCCTACGAGCAGTACTTC. The encoded protein is CASSLVAGAYEQYF.

In its sample, this clonotype was seen many times. The CDR3: CASSSGDGRWQDTQYF. The CDR3 DNA is TGTGCCAGCAGCTCCGGGGACGGGCGGTGGCAAGATACGCAGTATTTT. V gene TRBV11-2 combines with J gene TRBJ2-3; the D call may be TRBD1 or TRBD2 (5 bases each). There are 16 residues in the CDR3. The ends were cut back, 4 bases at V and 5 bases at J, with 19 bases in the middle. Germline V gene data show CDR1 as SGHAT and CDR2 as FQNNGV.

The table lists this clonotype with many counts. This chain joins TRBV5-6 and TRBJ1-1; 12 bases are shared with TRBD1. V lost 4 bases and J lost 5; bases outside the gene matches: 9. In germline, CDR1 is SGHDT, CDR2 YYEEEE. The CDR3 consists of 16 residues. The CDR3 is CASSLPGQGAVTEAFF. The CDR3 coding sequence is TGTGCCAGCAGCCTTCCGGGACAGGGGGCCGTAACTGAAGCTTTCTTT.

V usage is TRBV10-2 and J usage is TRBJ2-7; D may correspond to TRBD1 or TRBD2 (5 bases each). The V end was cut by 0 bases, the J end by 7 bases, with 16 bases between. CDR1 and CDR2 (germline): WSHSY, SAAADI. The CDR3 is 15 residues long. CDR3 in DNA: TGCGCCAGCAGTGAGTCGTCTCTATCGGGACGGGAGCAGTACTTC. Protein sequence: CASSESSLSGREQYF.

This clonotype was found many times. This chain joins TRBV7-2 and TRBJ2-1; TRBD2 agrees at 8 bases. Germline values: CDR1 SGHTA, CDR2 FQGNSA. Trimming removed 6 bases from V and 11 bases from J; junction bases left unmatched: 9. CDR3 size: 13 residues. CDR3 nucleotides: TGTGCCAGCAGTAGCGGGGTCGCTCCTCAGCAGTTCTTC. Encoded protein: CASSSGVAPQQFF.

As for this clonotype: One junction end disagrees with the germline gene, perhaps due to a read error. The gene calls are TRBV29-1 and TRBJ2-7, with D possibly matching TRBD1 (5 bases). Germline CDR1 and CDR2: SQVTM and ANQGSEA. The CDR3 loop spans 13 amino acids. The CDR3 protein is CSVENRNPYEPYF. The CDR3 DNA reads TGCAGCGTTGAAAACAGGAACCCCTACGAGCCGTACTTC.

As for this clonotype: The junction shows a germline mismatch at one end, possibly a read error. The chain carries TRBV7-2 and TRBJ2-7; maybe TRBD2 (5 bases). This CDR3 has 14 residues. Germline loops: CDR1 SGHTA, CDR2 FQGNSA. For the CDR3, the DNA is TGTGTCAGCAGCTTAGACCGGGGTCCCTACGAGCAGTACTTC. As protein: CVSSLDRGPYEQYF.

This clonotype has a count of ten or more. The genes are TRBV5-4 and TRBJ2-2; 8 bases align to TRBD2. Germline loops: CDR1 SGHNT, CDR2 YYREEE (reference sequence). The V and J ends lost 0 bases and 6 bases, in that order; junction bases with no gene match: 7. The CDR3 is made up of 16 amino acids. The CDR3 loop is CASSLVAGLVPGELFF. The CDR3 region has the DNA TGTGCCAGCAGCTTGGTGGCGGGACTAGTTCCCGGGGAGCTGTTTTTT.

This clonotype was recorded many times. This chain connects TRBV11-2 to TRBJ1-1; D perhaps matches TRBD1 (6 bases). Germline CDR1 reads SGHAT; CDR2 reads FQNNGV. Trimming stripped 4 bases from V and 8 bases from J, with 14 bases between. This CDR3 comprises 13 residues. The CDR3 here is CASSSRGGGEAFF. CDR3 DNA sequence: TGTGCCAGCAGCTCCCGGGGCGGGGGCGAAGCTTTCTTT.

The sample holds many counts of this clonotype. The chain uses TRBV4-2 and TRBJ2-5, with 7 bases matching TRBD2. The CDR3 runs to 16 residues. Trimming cost V 0 bases and J 2 bases; bases outside gene matches: 6. Germline CDR1 is LGHNA and CDR2 is YNFKEQ. CDR3 protein: CASSQDASGGQETQYF. In DNA form, the CDR3 reads TGTGCCAGCAGCCAAGACGCTAGCGGAGGACAAGAGACCCAGTACTTC.

This clonotype was seen ten or more times. This chain joins TRBV6-6 and TRBJ1-5; unclear D gene. Germline CDR1 is MNHNY and CDR2 is SVGAGI (reference sequence). The CDR3 runs to 15 residues. Between the trimmed V and J ends, which lost 2 bases and 4 bases, there was a span of 12 bases. The CDR3 coding sequence is TGTGCCAGCAGTTACGAATTGGCGGGGAATCAGCCCCAGCATTTT. Residues: CASSYELAGNQPQHF.

This clonotype has just a few counts. The V call is TRBV12-3 or TRBV12-4, the J call TRBJ2-7; the D is unclear. V was cut by 6 bases and J by 7 bases, with 13 bases left in between. The CDR3 sequence is 12 residues long. CDR3 loop: CASSVILGEQYF. CDR3 bases: TGTGCCAGCAGCGTGATACTGGGGGAGCAGTACTTC.

The V gene is TRBV18, the J gene TRBJ2-5; D may be TRBD1 (6 bases). In germline, CDR1 is KGHSH, CDR2 LQKENI. Between the trimmed V and J ends, which lost 6 bases and 5 bases, there was a span of 19 bases. The CDR3 length is 15 residues. The chain's CDR3 is CASSGLQGSEETQYF. The CDR3 DNA reads TGTGCCAGCTCCGGTCTACAGGGATCAGAGGAGACCCAGTACTTC.

The table lists this clonotype with many counts. This chain uses TRBV5-1 with TRBJ2-1; weak D call: TRBD1 (5 bases). CDR3 length: 15 residues. Germline CDR1 reads SGHRS; CDR2 reads YFSETQ. Trimming took off 0 bases at V and 1 base at J, with 8 bases between the two ends. The CDR3 loop is CASSLEGQSYNEQFF. CDR3 bases: TGCGCCAGCAGCTTGGAAGGACAATCCTACAATGAGCAGTTCTTC.